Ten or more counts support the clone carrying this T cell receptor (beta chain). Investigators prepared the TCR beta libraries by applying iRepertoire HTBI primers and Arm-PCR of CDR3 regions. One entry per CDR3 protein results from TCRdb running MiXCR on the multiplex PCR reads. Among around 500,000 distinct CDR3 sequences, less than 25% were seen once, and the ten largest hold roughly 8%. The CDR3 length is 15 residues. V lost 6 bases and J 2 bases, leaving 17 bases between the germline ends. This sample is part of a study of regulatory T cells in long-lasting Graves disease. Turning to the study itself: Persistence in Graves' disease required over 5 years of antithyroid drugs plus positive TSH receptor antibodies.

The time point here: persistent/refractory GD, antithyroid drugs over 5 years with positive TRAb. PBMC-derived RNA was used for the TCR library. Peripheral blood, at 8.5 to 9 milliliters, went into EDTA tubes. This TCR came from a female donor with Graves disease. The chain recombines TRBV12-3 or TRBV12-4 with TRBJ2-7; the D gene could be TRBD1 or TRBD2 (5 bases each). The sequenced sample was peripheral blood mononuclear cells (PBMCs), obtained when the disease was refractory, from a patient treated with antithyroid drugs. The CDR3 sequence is CASSPSIVGAYEQYF. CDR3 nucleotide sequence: TGTGCCAGCAGCCCGTCGATTGTGGGGGCCTACGAGCAGTACTTC.